The clone carrying this T cell receptor beta chain was counted a few times. The antigen is not known. V lost 4 bases and J 2 bases, leaving 16 bases between the germline ends. The CDR3 extends over 16 amino acids. CDR1 and CDR2 (germline): SGHDT, YYEEEE. The data belong to a study of T cells after posttransplantation cyclophosphamide. Overall study results and limits: After PTCy, TRB diversity resembled that of CNI/methotrexate controls. Blood and skin or GI T cell repertoires showed limited TRB overlap. Later post-transplant blood repertoires were often dominated by donor CD8+ memory clones.

Assay: immunoSEQ multiplex PCR; the TCRdb copy retains only in-frame clones and omits some. This sample yields around 30,000 clones, of which roughly 90% are seen a single time; more than 12% belongs to the top ten. Input material: PBMCs. This TCR was recovered from a woman between 35 and 50 years old with a blood cancer, CMV-positive, and with a related stem cell donor. The V and J genes are TRBV5-6 and TRBJ2-1; weak D call: TRBD1 (6 bases). The CDR3 here is CASSAHGTFPYNEQFF. The CDR3 coding sequence is TGTGCCAGCAGCGCACACGGGACATTCCCCTACAATGAGCAGTTCTTC.